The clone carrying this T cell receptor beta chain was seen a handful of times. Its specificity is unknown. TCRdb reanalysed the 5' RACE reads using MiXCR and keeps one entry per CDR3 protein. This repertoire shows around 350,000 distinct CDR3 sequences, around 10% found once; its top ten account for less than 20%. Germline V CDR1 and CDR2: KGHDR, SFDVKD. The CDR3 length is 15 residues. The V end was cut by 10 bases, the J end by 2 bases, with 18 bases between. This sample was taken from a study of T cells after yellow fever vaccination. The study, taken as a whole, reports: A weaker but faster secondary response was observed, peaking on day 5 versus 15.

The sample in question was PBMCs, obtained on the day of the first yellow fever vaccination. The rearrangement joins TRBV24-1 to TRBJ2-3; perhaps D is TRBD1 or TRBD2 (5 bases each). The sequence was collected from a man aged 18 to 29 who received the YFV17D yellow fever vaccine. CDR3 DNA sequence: TGTGCCACGGCGGGCAGGGCGGGTGACACAGATACGCAGTATTTT. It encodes CATAGRAGDTDTQYF.